The 4 T cell receptor beta chains listed next were all sequenced from one sample in a study of identical twins. Each CDR3 protein is one row after TCRdb ran MiXCR on the 5' RACE reads. The sample shows about 530,000 distinct CDR3 sequences, around 20% of them seen only once. These data were also filed under a second study, of yellow fever vaccine responses in identical twins.

The source material was CD4+ T cells sorted from blood. These receptors originate from a woman younger than 30 in good health.

The rearrangement joins TRBV5-1 to TRBJ1-1; 7 bases fit TRBD1. The CDR3 has 13 amino acids. Germline V CDR1 and CDR2: SGHRS, YFSETQ. V lost 4 bases, J lost 4 bases, and 4 bases stayed unmatched. The CDR3 bases are TGCGCCAGCAGCACACAGGGGAGCACTGAAGCTTTCTTT. It yields the protein CASSTQGSTEAFF. Complete variable domain (other parts from reference TRBV5-1 and TRBJ1-1): KAGVTQTPRYLIKTRGQQVTLSCSPISGHRSVSWYQQTPGQGLQFLFEYFSETQRNKGNFPGRFSGRQFSNSRSEMNVSTLELGDSALYLCASSTQGSTEAFFGQGTRLTVV.

This clonotype was counted a few times. V and J are TRBV25-1 and TRBJ2-1; D remains ambiguous. The CDR3 contains 15 residues. Germline lookup yields CDR1 MGHDK and CDR2 SYGVNS. V gave up 5 bases and J gave up 0 bases, with 11 bases separating them. DNA of the CDR3: TGTGCCAGCAGTATAAGGACGGACTCCTACAATGAGCAGTTCTTC. The encoded protein is CASSIRTDSYNEQFF. The full variable domain, with the rest looked up from reference TRBV25-1 and TRBJ2-1, is EADIYQTPRYLVIGTGKKITLECSQTMGHDKMYWYQQDPGMELHLIHYSYGVNSTEKGDLSSESTVSRIRTEHFPLTLESARPSHTSQYLCASSIRTDSYNEQFFGPGTRLTVL.

This chain joins TRBV10-3 and TRBJ2-2; D is uncertain. Germline V gives CDR1 ENHRY, CDR2 SYGVKD. The V gene lost 7 bases and the J gene lost 8 bases, with 17 bases spanning the gap. The CDR3 has 14 residues. CDR3 bases: TGTGCCATCAAGGACCCCAACCTCAAAGGGGAGCTGTTTTTT. Its protein product is CAIKDPNLKGELFF.

The gene calls are TRBV5-1 and TRBJ2-3; a weak D match, TRBD2 (6 bases). CDR1 and CDR2 (germline): SGHRS, YFSETQ. The V end lost 3 bases, the J end lost 2 bases, and 13 bases lay between the germline ends. This CDR3 has 15 amino acids. CDR3: CASSSRGEDTDTQYF. The CDR3, as DNA: TGCGCCAGCAGCTCCCGCGGGGAAGACACAGATACGCAGTATTTT.